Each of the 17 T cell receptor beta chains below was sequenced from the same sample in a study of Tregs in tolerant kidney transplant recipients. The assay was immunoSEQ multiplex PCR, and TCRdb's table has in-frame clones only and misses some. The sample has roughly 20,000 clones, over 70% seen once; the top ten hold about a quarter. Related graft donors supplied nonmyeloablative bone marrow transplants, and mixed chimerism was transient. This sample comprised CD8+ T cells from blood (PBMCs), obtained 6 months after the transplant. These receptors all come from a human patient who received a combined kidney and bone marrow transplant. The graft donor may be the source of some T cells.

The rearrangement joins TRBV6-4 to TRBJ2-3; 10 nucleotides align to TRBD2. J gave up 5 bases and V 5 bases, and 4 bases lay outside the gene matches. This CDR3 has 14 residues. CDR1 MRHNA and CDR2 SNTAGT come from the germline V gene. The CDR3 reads CASSNLAGGDTQYF. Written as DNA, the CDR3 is TGTGCCAGCAGTAATTTAGCGGGAGGAGATACGCAGTATTTT.

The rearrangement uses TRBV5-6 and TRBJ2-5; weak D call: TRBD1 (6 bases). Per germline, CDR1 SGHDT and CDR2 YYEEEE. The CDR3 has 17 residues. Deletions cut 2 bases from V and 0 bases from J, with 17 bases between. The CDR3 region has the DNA TGTGCCAGCAGCTTAGGGGGTCCGGGAATGTACCAAGAGACCCAGTACTTC. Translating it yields CASSLGGPGMYQETQYF.

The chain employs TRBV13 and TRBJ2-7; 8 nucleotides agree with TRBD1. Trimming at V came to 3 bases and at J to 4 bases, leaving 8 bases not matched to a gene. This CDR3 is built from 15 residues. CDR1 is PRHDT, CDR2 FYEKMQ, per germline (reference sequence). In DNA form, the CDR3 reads TGTGCCAGCAGCTTCACGGACAGGGCGGGTTACGAGCAGTACTTC. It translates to CASSFTDRAGYEQYF.

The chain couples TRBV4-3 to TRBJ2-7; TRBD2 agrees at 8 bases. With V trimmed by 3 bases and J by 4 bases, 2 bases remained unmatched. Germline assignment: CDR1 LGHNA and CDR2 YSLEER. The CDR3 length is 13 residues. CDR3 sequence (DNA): TGCGCCAGCAGCCATACTAGCGGTTACGAGCAGTACTTC. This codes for CASSHTSGYEQYF.

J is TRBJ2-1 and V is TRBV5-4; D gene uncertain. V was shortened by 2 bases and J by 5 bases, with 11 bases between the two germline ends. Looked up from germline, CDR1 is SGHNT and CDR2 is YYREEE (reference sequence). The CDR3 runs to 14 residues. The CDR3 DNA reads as TGTGCCAGCAGCTTATTGGGCTGGAACAATGAGCAGTTCTTC. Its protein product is CASSLLGWNNEQFF.

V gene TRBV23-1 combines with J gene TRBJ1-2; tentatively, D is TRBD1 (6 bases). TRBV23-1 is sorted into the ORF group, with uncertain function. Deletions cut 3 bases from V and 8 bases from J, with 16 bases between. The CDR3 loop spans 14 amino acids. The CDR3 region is CASSHDDRLWGYTF. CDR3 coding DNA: TGCGCCAGCAGTCACGATGACAGGCTTTGGGGCTACACCTTC.

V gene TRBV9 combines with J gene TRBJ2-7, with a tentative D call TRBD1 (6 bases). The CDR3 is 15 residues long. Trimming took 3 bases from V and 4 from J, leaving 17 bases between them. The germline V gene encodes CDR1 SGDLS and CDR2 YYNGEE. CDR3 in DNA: TGTGCCAGCAGCGAAAACACAGGGCCCATATACGAGCAGTACTTC. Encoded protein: CASSENTGPIYEQYF.

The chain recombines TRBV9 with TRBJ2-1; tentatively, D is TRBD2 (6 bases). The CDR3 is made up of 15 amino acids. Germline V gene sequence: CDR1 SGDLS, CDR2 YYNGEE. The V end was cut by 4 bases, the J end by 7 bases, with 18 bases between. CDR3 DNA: TGTGCCAGCAGCTCCCCCGCCGGGCTAGCGAATGAGCAGTTCTTC. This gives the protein CASSSPAGLANEQFF.

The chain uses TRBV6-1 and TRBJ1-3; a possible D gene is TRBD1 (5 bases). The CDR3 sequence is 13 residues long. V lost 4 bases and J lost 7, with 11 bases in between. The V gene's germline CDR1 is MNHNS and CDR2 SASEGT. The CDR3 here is CASSGQGRNTIYF. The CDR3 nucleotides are TGTGCCAGCAGTGGTCAGGGTCGTAACACCATATATTTT.

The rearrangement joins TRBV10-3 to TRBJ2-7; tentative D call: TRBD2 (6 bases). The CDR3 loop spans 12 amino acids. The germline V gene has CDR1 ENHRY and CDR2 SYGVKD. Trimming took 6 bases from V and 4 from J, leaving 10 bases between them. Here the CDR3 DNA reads TGTGCCATCAGGTCCGGAGGGTACGAGCAGTACTTC. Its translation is CAIRSGGYEQYF.

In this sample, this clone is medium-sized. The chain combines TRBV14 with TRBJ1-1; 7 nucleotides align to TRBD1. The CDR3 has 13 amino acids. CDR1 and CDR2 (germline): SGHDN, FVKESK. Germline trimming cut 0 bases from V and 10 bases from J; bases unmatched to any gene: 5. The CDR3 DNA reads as TGTGCCAGCAGCCAAGACGACAGGGATAGAGCTTTCTTT. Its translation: CASSQDDRDRAFF.

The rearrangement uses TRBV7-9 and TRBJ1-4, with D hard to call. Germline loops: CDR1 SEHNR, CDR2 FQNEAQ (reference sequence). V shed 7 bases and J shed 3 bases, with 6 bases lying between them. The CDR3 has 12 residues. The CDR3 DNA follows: TGTGCCAGCACAGATCCTAATGAAAAACTGTTTTTT. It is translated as CASTDPNEKLFF.

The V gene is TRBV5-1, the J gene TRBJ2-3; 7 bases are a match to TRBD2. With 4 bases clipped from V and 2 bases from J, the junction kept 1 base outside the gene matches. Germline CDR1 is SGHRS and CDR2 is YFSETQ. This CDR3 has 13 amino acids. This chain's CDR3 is CASSGDYTDTQYF. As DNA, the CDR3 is TGCGCCAGCAGCGGGGACTACACAGATACGCAGTATTTT.

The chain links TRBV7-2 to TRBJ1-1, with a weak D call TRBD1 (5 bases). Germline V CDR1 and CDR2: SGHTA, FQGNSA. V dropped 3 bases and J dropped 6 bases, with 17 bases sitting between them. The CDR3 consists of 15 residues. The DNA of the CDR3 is TGTGCCAGCAGCTTGATAGGGGTTTTGATTGCTGAAGCTTTCTTT. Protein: CASSLIGVLIAEAFF.

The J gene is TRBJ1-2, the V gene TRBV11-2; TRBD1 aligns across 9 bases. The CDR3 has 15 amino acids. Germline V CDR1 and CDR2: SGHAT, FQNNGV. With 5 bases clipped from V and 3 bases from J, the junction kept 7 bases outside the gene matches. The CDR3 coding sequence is TGTGCCAGCAGCGGATGGACAGGGGCAGACTATGGCTACACCTTC. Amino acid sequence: CASSGWTGADYGYTF.

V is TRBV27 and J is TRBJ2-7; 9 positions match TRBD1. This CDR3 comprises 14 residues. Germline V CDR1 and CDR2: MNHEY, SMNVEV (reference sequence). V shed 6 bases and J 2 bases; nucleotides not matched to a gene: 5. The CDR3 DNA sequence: TGTGCCAGCAGAAGACAGGGGGTACCCTACGAGCAGTACTTC. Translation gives CASRRQGVPYEQYF.

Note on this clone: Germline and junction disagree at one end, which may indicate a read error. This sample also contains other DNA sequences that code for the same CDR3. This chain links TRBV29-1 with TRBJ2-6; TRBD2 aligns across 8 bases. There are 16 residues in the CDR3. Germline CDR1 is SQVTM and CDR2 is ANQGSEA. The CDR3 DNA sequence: TGTAGCGTTGAACGGGAGGGACCTTCTGGGGCCAACGTCCTGACTTTC. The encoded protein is CSVEREGPSGANVLTF.